This T cell receptor beta chain was captured by sequencing in a study of T cell responses to AZD1222 COVID-19 vaccine. Whole-study context: Second-dose intervals of approximately 4 or approximately 12 weeks were pooled. General observations from the study: At study baseline, merely five or six AZD1222 recipients were seropositive.

Assay used: immunoSEQ multiplex PCR; TCRdb lists only in-frame clones, some missing. The profile shows about 150,000 clones, 70% to 90% of them singletons. The CDR3 has 12 amino acids. From germline, CDR1 is GTSNPN and CDR2 SVGIG (reference sequence). Trimming pared 4 bases from V and 6 bases from J, leaving 11 bases between. This clone was counted once. The antigen is undetermined. V gene TRBV30 combines with J gene TRBJ2-3; tentatively, D is TRBD1 (7 bases). This receptor was obtained from an adult in good health. Specimen: peripheral blood, collected on day 0 of AZD1222 vaccination. CDR3 nucleotides: TGTGCCTGGACCGCAGGGGGGGATACGCAGTATTTT. This encodes CAWTAGGDTQYF.